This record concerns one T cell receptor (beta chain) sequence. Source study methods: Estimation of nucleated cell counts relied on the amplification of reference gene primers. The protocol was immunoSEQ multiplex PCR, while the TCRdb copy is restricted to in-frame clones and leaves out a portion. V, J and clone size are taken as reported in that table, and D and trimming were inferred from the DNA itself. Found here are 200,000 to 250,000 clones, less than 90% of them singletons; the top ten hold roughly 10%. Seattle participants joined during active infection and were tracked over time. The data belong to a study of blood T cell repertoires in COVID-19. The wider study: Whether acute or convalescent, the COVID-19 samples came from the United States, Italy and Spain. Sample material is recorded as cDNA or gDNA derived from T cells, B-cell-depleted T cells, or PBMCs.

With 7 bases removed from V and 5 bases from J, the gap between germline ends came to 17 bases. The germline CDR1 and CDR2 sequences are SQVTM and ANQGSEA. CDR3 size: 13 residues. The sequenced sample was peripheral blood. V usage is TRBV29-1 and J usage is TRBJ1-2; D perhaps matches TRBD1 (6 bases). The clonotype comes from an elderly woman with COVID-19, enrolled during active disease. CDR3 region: CSARERGIYGYTF. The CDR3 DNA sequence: TGCAGCGCCCGAGAAAGGGGGATTTATGGCTACACCTTC.